This passage covers 3 T cell receptor beta chains from one sample sequenced in a study of blood T cell repertoires in COVID-19. Sequencing used immunoSEQ multiplex PCR; TCRdb keeps in-frame clones, though not all of them. The profile shows 330,000 or so clones, 87% of them singletons. Sequencing used peripheral blood. The receptor set was obtained from a man aged 25 to 40 with COVID-19, enrolled during active disease.

The chain is built from TRBV30 and TRBJ1-3, with no clear D. The CDR3 covers 14 residues. V was clipped by 7 bases and J by 0 bases, with 13 bases between them. Per the germline V gene, CDR1 is GTSNPN and CDR2 is SVGIG (reference sequence). The CDR3 sequence is CASAEGLSGNTIYF. CDR3 sequence (DNA): TGTGCCTCCGCGGAGGGCCTCTCTGGAAACACCATATATTTT.

The J gene is TRBJ2-7, the V gene TRBV6-5; 12 nucleotides agree with TRBD2. The J segment lost 6 bases and the V segment lost 5 bases, leaving 8 bases of the junction unmatched. The CDR3 has 15 residues. Germline CDR1 MNHEY, CDR2 SVGAGI. The DNA of the CDR3 is TGTGCCAGCAGTCCCAGGACTAGCGGGATGAGCGAGCAGTACTTC. It yields the protein CASSPRTSGMSEQYF.

This clone has only one observation. The chain recombines TRBV19 with TRBJ1-6; 9 bases agree with TRBD1. V was clipped by 7 bases and J by 6 bases; unmatched bases: 1. Looked up from germline, CDR1 is LNHDA and CDR2 is SQIVND (reference sequence). This CDR3 spans 13 amino acids. CDR3 nucleotides: TGTGCCAGTAAGGGACAGGGTAATTCACCCCTCCACTTT. Encoded protein: CASKGQGNSPLHF.